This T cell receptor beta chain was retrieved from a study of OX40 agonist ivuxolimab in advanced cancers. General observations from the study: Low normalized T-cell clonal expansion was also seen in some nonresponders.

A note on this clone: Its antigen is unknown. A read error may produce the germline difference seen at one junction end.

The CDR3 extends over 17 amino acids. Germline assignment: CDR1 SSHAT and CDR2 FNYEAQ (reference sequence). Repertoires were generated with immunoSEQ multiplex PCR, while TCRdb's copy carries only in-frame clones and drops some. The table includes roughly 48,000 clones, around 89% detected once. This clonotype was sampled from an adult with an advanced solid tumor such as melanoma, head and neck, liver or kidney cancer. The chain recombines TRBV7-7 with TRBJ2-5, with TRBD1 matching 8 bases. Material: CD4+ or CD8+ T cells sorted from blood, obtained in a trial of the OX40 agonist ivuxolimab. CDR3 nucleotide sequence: TGTGCTAGCAGCTTAGCTGGGACAGGATTGGACCAAGAGACCCAGTACTTC. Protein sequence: CASSLAGTGLDQETQYF.